The 28 T cell receptor beta chains in this list originate from one sample, sequenced in a study of T cells in localized non-small cell lung cancer. Profiled with immunoSEQ multiplex PCR; TCRdb holds only in-frame clones, not every one. Among 1,000 to 1,500 clones listed, about 24% were seen once. Sequencing used normal lung tissue next to the tumor, obtained before any cancer treatment. Receptors originate from a female donor of 60 years or more with stage I squamous cell lung carcinoma.

This clone appeared a few times. V gene TRBV28 combines with J gene TRBJ1-4, with TRBD1 as a possible D gene (6 bases). The germline V gene has CDR1 MDHEN and CDR2 SYDVKM. CDR3 size: 16 residues. Between the trimmed V and J ends, which lost 7 bases and 0 bases, there was a span of 15 bases. CDR3 residues: CASTSGALATNEKLFF. For the CDR3, the DNA is TGTGCCAGCACTTCAGGGGCCCTCGCAACTAATGAAAAACTGTTTTTT.

V usage is TRBV11-3 and J usage is TRBJ2-3, with 10 nucleotides matching TRBD2. CDR3 size: 15 residues. The germline V gene has CDR1 SGHNT and CDR2 YENEEA. With 4 bases clipped from V and 0 bases from J, the junction kept 1 base outside the gene matches. Here the CDR3 reads CASSSTSGSTDTQYF. CDR3 nucleotides: TGTGCCAGCAGCTCGACTAGCGGGAGCACAGATACGCAGTATTTT.

This clone came up a few times. This CDR3 is CASSLGAGITEAFF. The CDR3 region has the DNA TGCGCCAGCAGCTTGGGGGCCGGGATCACTGAAGCTTTCTTT. The chain combines TRBV5-1 with TRBJ1-1, with unresolved D. CDR3 length equals 14 residues. V was shortened by 0 bases and J by 4 bases, with 10 bases between the two germline ends. CDR1 is SGHRS and CDR2 is YFSETQ in the germline V gene.

The chain carries TRBV30 and TRBJ1-1; TRBD1 matches 7 bases. The germline CDR1 and CDR2 sequences are GTSNPN and SVGIG (reference sequence). This CDR3 has 15 amino acids. V dropped 2 bases and J dropped 4; count of bases not matched to a gene: 10. CDR3 DNA sequence: TGTGCCTGGAGTTTCCAGGGGGAGGGGATCACTGAAGCTTTCTTT. Translated, it gives CAWSFQGEGITEAFF. Based on the CDR3 plus reference TRBV30 and TRBJ1-1, the full variable domain is SQTIHQWPATLVQPVGSPLSLECTVEGTSNPNLYWYRQAAGRGLQLLFYSVGIGQISSEVPQNLSASRPQDRQFILSSKKLLLSDSGFYLCAWSFQGEGITEAFFGQGTRLTVV.

V and J are TRBV29-1 and TRBJ2-2; 7 bases map to TRBD2. J gave up 4 bases and V 4 bases, and 12 bases lay outside the gene matches. CDR3 length equals 16 residues. Germline V lookup: CDR1 SQVTM, CDR2 ANQGSEA. The CDR3 is CSVAPPGLGSTGELFF. DNA for the CDR3: TGCAGCGTTGCACCGCCAGGACTAGGGAGCACCGGGGAGCTGTTTTTT.

This clone was found a few times. The chain joins TRBV9 to TRBJ1-5, with a weak D call TRBD1 (5 bases). Germline V gives CDR1 SGDLS, CDR2 YYNGEE. The CDR3 consists of 13 residues. V was trimmed by 4 bases and J by 8 bases, leaving 13 bases between them. The CDR3 is CASSLWGSEPQHF. CDR3 in DNA: TGTGCCAGCAGCCTCTGGGGGTCGGAGCCCCAGCATTTT.

The rearrangement uses TRBV6-8 and TRBJ2-5, with 13 bases identical to TRBD2. The CDR3 has 15 residues. Germline CDR1 MNHGY, CDR2 SAAAGT. The ends lost 4 bases at V and 6 bases at J; junction bases unmatched: 5. CDR3 bases: TGTGCCAGCAGTTCCGGGACTAGCGGGATGAAGACCCAGTACTTC. Translated, it gives CASSSGTSGMKTQYF.

DNA for the CDR3: TGTGCCAGCAGCTTAACCACAGGGTTATTTGGATATAGCAATCAGCCCCAGCATTTT. Translation: CASSLTTGLFGYSNQPQHF. The chain employs TRBV11-3 and TRBJ1-5; D might be TRBD1 (6 bases). Between the trimmed V and J ends, which lost 2 bases and 0 bases, there was a span of 20 bases. The CDR3 spans 19 residues. The germline CDR1 and CDR2 sequences are SGHNT and YENEEA.

This rearrangement joins TRBV10-3 to TRBJ2-1; 8 bases line up with TRBD2. The CDR3 is 15 amino acids. Germline lookup yields CDR1 ENHRY and CDR2 SYGVKD. V was clipped by 8 bases and J by 6 bases; unmatched bases: 12. CDR3 region: CAIREGLESLNEQFF. CDR3 DNA sequence: TGTGCCATCCGGGAGGGACTAGAATCTCTCAATGAGCAGTTCTTC.

V and J are TRBV14 and TRBJ2-2, with D perhaps matching TRBD2 (5 bases). The V and J ends lost 3 bases and 7 bases respectively, with 18 bases between them. Looked up from germline, CDR1 is SGHDN and CDR2 is FVKESK. The CDR3 has 16 amino acids. The CDR3 sequence is CASSHYSGNKIGELFF. CDR3 DNA: TGTGCCAGCAGCCACTACAGCGGAAACAAGATCGGGGAGCTGTTTTTT.

Judged by abundance, this clone is medium-sized. The chain carries TRBV7-4 and TRBJ2-3; 12 bases are shared with TRBD2. CDR3 length: 16 residues. Losses at the gene ends were 5 bases for V and 1 base for J; bases not matched to a gene: 4. Germline CDR1 reads SGHVT; CDR2 reads SQSDAQ. CDR3 DNA sequence: TGTGCCAGCAGCGTATGGACTAGCGGGGGCACAGATACGCAGTATTTT. Its translation: CASSVWTSGGTDTQYF.

This clone is termed hyperexpanded. This same CDR3 is encoded by further DNA sequences in the sample. This chain connects TRBV19 to TRBJ2-2; D call uncertain. V was trimmed by 4 bases and J by 2 bases, leaving 5 bases between them. CDR3 size: 13 residues. Germline lookup yields CDR1 LNHDA and CDR2 SQIVND (reference sequence). CDR3 DNA: TGTGCCAGTAGTAATCCAAACACCGGGGAGCTGTTTTTT. Amino acid sequence: CASSNPNTGELFF.

This clone was picked up one time. This chain connects TRBV19 to TRBJ2-3; D is unresolved. With 3 bases removed from V and 9 bases from J, the gap between germline ends came to 13 bases. The CDR3 contains 13 residues. Germline assignment: CDR1 LNHDA and CDR2 SQIVND (reference sequence). CDR3 sequence reads: CASSITTANTQYF. Here the CDR3 DNA reads TGTGCCAGTAGTATTACGACCGCAAACACGCAGTATTTT.

The table lists this clone with a few counts. The chain recombines TRBV12-5 with TRBJ2-7, with D perhaps TRBD1 (6 bases). The CDR3 totals 14 residues. Germline V gene sequence: CDR1 LGHNT, CDR2 FRNRAP. CDR3 amino acids: CASTLMTGPYEQYF. The CDR3 region has the DNA TGTGCCAGCACCCTCATGACAGGACCCTACGAGCAGTACTTC. Full variable domain (rest looked up from reference TRBV12-5 and TRBJ2-7): DARVTQTPRHKVTEMGQEVTMRCQPILGHNTVFWYRQTMMQGLELLAYFRNRAPLDDSGMPKDRFSAEMPDATLATLKIQPSEPRDSAVYFCASTLMTGPYEQYFGPGTRLTVT.

The chain uses TRBV11-3 and TRBJ1-3; D call uncertain. The germline V gene encodes CDR1 SGHNT and CDR2 YENEEA. V was shortened by 4 bases and J by 4 bases, with 11 bases between the two germline ends. This CDR3 has 14 amino acids. CDR3: CASSSGGVGNTIYF. CDR3 DNA: TGTGCCAGCAGCTCCGGTGGGGTCGGAAACACCATATATTTT.

This clone ranks as large. This chain links TRBV19 with TRBJ1-2; D uncertain. V lost 4 bases and J 3 bases, leaving 15 bases between the germline ends. From germline, CDR1 is LNHDA and CDR2 SQIVND (reference sequence). The CDR3 runs to 15 residues. CDR3 nucleotide sequence: TGTGCCAGTAGTAAAGGAGGAGGGCGCGACTATGGCTACACCTTC. This sequence encodes CASSKGGGRDYGYTF.

The chain has TRBV12-5 and TRBJ2-1; D gene uncertain. Germline CDR1 and CDR2: LGHNT and FRNRAP. The CDR3 runs 13 residues. The CDR3 DNA is TGTGCCAGCACCGGTCAAGAATCGGGTGAGCAGTTCTTC. This codes for CASTGQESGEQFF. Drawing the rest from reference TRBV12-5 and TRBJ2-1, the complete variable domain is DARVTQTPRHKVTEMGQEVTMRCQPILGHNTVFWYRQTMMQGLELLAYFRNRAPLDDSGMPKDRFSAEMPDATLATLKIQPSEPRDSAVYFCASTGQESGEQFFGPGTRLTVL.

V is TRBV6-8 and J is TRBJ2-7; TRBD2 agrees at 9 bases. Germline CDR1 is MNHGY and CDR2 is SAAAGT. V shed 8 bases and J 2 bases; nucleotides not matched to a gene: 10. The CDR3 length is 15 residues. DNA of the CDR3: TGTGCCAGCCGCGGCGGGAGGGCTTTCCCCTACGAGCAGTACTTC. Its protein product is CASRGGRAFPYEQYF.

The rearrangement joins TRBV11-3 to TRBJ1-4, with 9 positions matching TRBD1. The CDR3 is 14 residues long. CDR1 is SGHNT and CDR2 is YENEEA in the germline V gene. With 4 bases clipped from V and 7 bases from J, the junction kept 4 bases outside the gene matches. CDR3 sequence (DNA): TGTGCCAGCAGCTGGACAGGGGAAGGTGAAAAACTGTTTTTT. Protein product: CASSWTGEGEKLFF.

This sequence joins TRBV6-8 and TRBJ2-1; unclear D gene. Between the trimmed V and J ends, which lost 5 bases and 3 bases, there was a span of 11 bases. Germline loops: CDR1 MNHGY, CDR2 SAAAGT. The CDR3 runs 14 residues. CDR3 DNA sequence: TGTGCCAGCAGTACCTCTAGGGACTACAATGAGCAGTTCTTC. Encoded protein: CASSTSRDYNEQFF.

The chain is built from TRBV15 and TRBJ2-6; D uncertain. Germline assignment: CDR1 LNHNV and CDR2 YYDKDF (reference sequence). This CDR3 is 15 amino acids long. Trimming took 2 bases from V and 0 from J, leaving 5 bases between them. DNA for the CDR3: TGTGCCACCAGCAGATCACTCTCTGGGGCCAACGTCCTGACTTTC. Its protein product is CATSRSLSGANVLTF.

The V gene is TRBV10-3, the J gene TRBJ2-7; D is unclear. The CDR3 length is 16 residues. V dropped 1 base and J dropped 4 bases, with 17 bases sitting between them. Germline CDR1 ENHRY, CDR2 SYGVKD. The CDR3 loop is CAISEFSPGTHYEQYF. In DNA form, the CDR3 reads TGTGCCATCAGTGAGTTCTCCCCCGGCACTCATTACGAGCAGTACTTC.

The chain links TRBV11-3 to TRBJ2-7; 12 nucleotides line up with TRBD2. This CDR3 region has 19 residues. CDR1 and CDR2 from the germline V gene are SGHNT and YENEEA. The J segment lost 6 bases and the V segment lost 0 bases, leaving 15 bases of the junction unmatched. The CDR3 DNA sequence: TGTGCCAGCAGCTTAGAGGCAGCACCACGACTAGCGGGAGTAAGCGAGCAGTACTTC. Translating gives CASSLEAAPRLAGVSEQYF.

This clone appeared a single time. The V call is TRBV18, the J call TRBJ2-1, with D uncertain. This CDR3 comprises 13 residues. V was pared by 4 bases and J by 10 bases, with 14 bases between. CDR1 is KGHSH, CDR2 LQKENI, per germline. The CDR3 sequence: CASSLHTSDEQFF. DNA for the CDR3: TGTGCCAGCTCACTGCATACGAGTGACGAGCAGTTCTTC.

By sample fraction, this clone is large. The chain is built from TRBV29-1 and TRBJ1-1; a possible D gene is TRBD1 (5 bases). V gave up 5 bases and J gave up 4 bases, with 17 bases separating them. CDR3 length: 14 amino acids. Germline assignment: CDR1 SQVTM and CDR2 ANQGSEA. The CDR3 sequence: CSVQKGQATTEAFF. The CDR3 region has the DNA TGCAGCGTTCAAAAGGGGCAGGCCACCACTGAAGCTTTCTTT.

The V and J genes are TRBV29-1 and TRBJ1-2; TRBD1 is a possible D gene (6 bases). Looked up from germline, CDR1 is SQVTM and CDR2 is ANQGSEA. Trimming took 6 bases from V and 8 from J, leaving 16 bases between them. This CDR3 has 12 residues. The CDR3 nucleotides read TGCAGCGTGGCACAGGGTGCGGGAGGCTACACCTTC. It codes for CSVAQGAGGYTF. Full variable domain (missing parts from reference TRBV29-1 and TRBJ1-2): SAVISQKPSRDICQRGTSLTIQCQVDSQVTMMFWYRQQPGQSLTLIATANQGSEATYESGFVIDKFPISRPNLTFSTLTVSNMSPEDSSIYLCSVAQGAGGYTFGSGTRLTVV.

This chain uses TRBV6-8 with TRBJ2-7, with 9 positions matching TRBD1. Per the germline V gene, CDR1 is MNHGY and CDR2 is SAAAGT. The V gene end was trimmed by 2 bases and the J gene end by 7 bases; junction bases not matched to a gene: 6. This CDR3 comprises 14 residues. Here the CDR3 reads CASSYQQGAVEQYF. The CDR3 DNA is TGTGCCAGCAGTTACCAACAGGGGGCGGTTGAGCAGTACTTC.

Sample share makes this clone medium-sized. V gene TRBV11-3 combines with J gene TRBJ2-7; D is uncertain. Trimming shortened V by 4 bases and J by 2 bases, and 12 bases separated the two germline ends. CDR1 is SGHNT, CDR2 YENEEA, per germline. The CDR3 consists of 14 residues. The CDR3 DNA reads TGTGCCAGCAGCTCAAGGACGGCAACCTACGAGCAGTACTTC. Amino acid sequence: CASSSRTATYEQYF. The whole variable domain, filled in from reference TRBV11-3 and TRBJ2-7, reads EAGVVQSPRYKIIEKKQPVAFWCNPISGHNTLYWYLQNLGQGPELLIRYENEEAVDDSQLPKDRFSAERLKGVDSTLKIQPAELGDSAVYLCASSSRTATYEQYFGPGTRLTVT.